This TCR beta chain originates from a study of blood T cell repertoires in COVID-19. The wider study: In each case, the material was cDNA or gDNA derived from T cells, B-cell-depleted T cells, or PBMCs.

The CDR3 runs to 18 residues. The germline V gene encodes CDR1 ENHRY and CDR2 SYGVKD. J gave up 6 bases and V 10 bases, and 27 bases lay outside the gene matches. Produced via immunoSEQ multiplex PCR; TCRdb's table is partial and in-frame only. The repertoire holds over 100,000 clones, with approximately 70% as singletons. Sequencing was performed on peripheral blood. The J gene is TRBJ2-7, the V gene TRBV10-3, with 7 bases identical to TRBD2. This receptor was identified in a woman aged 70 to 79 with acute or convalescent COVID-19. The CDR3 DNA reads TGTGCCACGATCTTTAGCCCAGCGGGACTCAGCAACCCACGCGAGCAGTACTTC. Amino acids: CATIFSPAGLSNPREQYF.